This T cell receptor (beta chain) was sequenced in a study of beta chain features in type 1 diabetes. V was clipped by 9 bases and J by 2 bases, with 39 bases between them. The length of the CDR3 is 22 residues. CDR1 and CDR2 (germline): SNHLY, FYNNEI. The study's findings and limits: Shorter TCRB CDR3s, moderately but significantly so, were found in Type 1 diabetes patients in all four CD4+ subsets.

Comments on this clone: Its matching antigen is unknown.

The entirety of the isolated RNA underwent reverse transcription, so expressed TCRB transcripts were sequenced. Naive, central memory and regulatory T cell samples produced a mean of roughly 3.8 million reads. TCRdb's copy holds only in-frame clones and misses some; the assay was immunoSEQ multiplex PCR. This sample carries fewer than 900,000 clones, around a sixth of them seen once, and the ten largest clones take 0.023%. Sorted CD4+ subsets: naive, central memory, regulatory, stem cell-like memory (CD45RO/CCR7/CD25/CD127/CD95/CD27 panel). Sequenced sample: naive CD4+ T cells from blood. The receptor was isolated from a woman aged 18-29 years in good health. The V gene is TRBV2, the J gene TRBJ2-3, with a tentative D call TRBD2 (6 bases). CDR3 sequence (DNA): TGTGCCAGGCGTTGGGAGACGACGGGAGTTACTGCCGGAACCTCAAACACAGATACGCAGTATTTT. This gives the protein CARRWETTGVTAGTSNTDTQYF.